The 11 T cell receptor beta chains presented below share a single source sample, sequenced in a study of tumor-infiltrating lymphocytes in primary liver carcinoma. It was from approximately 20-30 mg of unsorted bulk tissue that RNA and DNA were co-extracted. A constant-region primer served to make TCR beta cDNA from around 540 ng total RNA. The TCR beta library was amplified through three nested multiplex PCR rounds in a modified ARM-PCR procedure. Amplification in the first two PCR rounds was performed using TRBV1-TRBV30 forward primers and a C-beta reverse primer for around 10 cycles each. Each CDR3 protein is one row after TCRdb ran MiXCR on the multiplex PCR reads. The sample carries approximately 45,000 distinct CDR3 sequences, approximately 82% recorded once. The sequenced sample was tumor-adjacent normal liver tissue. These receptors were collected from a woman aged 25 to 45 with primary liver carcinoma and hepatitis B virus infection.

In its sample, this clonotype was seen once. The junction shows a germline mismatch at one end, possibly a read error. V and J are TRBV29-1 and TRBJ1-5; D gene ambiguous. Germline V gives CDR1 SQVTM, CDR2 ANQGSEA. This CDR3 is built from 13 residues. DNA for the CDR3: TGCAGCATTGTTACGGCCTCCAATCAGCTCCAGCATTTT. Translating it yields CSIVTASNQLQHF.

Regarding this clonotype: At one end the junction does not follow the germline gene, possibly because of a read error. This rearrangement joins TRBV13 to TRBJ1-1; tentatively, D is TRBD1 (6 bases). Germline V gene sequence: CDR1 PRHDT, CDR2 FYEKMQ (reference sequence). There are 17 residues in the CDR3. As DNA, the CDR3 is TGTGTCAGCAGCTTAAGGGGGTTTGGTATTGGGGGCACTGAAGCTTTCTTT. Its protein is CVSSLRGFGIGGTEAFF.

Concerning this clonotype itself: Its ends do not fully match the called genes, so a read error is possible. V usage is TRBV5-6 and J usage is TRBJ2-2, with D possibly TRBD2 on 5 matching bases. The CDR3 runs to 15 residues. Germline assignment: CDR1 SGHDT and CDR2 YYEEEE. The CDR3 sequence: CVSGLAPRVTGDMFF. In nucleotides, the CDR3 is TGTGTCAGCGGCTTGGCACCCAGAGTCACCGGGGATATGTTTTTT.

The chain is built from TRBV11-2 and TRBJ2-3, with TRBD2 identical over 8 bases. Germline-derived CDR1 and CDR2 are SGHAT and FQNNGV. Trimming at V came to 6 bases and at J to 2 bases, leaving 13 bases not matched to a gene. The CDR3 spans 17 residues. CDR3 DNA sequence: TGTGCCAGCAGACATCGAGGGAGCGGGGGCTTCACAGATACGCAGTATTTT. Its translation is CASRHRGSGGFTDTQYF.

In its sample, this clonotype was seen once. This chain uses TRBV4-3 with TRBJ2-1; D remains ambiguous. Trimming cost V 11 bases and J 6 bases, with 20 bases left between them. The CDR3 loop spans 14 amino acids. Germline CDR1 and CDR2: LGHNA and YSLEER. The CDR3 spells CAGSHTVLVNEQFF. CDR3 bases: TGCGCCGGTAGCCACACAGTGTTGGTCAATGAGCAGTTCTTC.

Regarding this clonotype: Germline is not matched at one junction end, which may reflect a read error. The CDR3 DNA is TGTGCCAGCAGTTACGAACACTCTGTGGCCCACGTCCTGACTTTC. It codes for CASSYEHSVAHVLTF. The chain joins TRBV6-6 to TRBJ2-6; D is unclear. CDR1 MNHNY and CDR2 SVGAGI come from the germline V gene (reference sequence). The length of the CDR3 is 15 residues.

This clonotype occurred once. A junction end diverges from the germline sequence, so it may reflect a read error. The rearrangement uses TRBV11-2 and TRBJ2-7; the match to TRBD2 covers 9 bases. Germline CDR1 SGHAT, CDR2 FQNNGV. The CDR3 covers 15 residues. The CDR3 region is CAGSLAVTSGLLVYF. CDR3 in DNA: TGTGCCGGCAGCTTAGCAGTGACTAGCGGTCTCTTGGTGTACTTC.

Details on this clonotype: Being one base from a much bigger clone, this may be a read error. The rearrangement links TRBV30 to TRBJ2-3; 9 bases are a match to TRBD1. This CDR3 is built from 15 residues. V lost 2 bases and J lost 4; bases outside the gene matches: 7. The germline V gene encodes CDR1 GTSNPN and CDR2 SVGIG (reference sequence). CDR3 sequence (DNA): TGTGCCTGGAGTCCGGGACAGGGTGGTTCAGATACGCAGTATTTT. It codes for CAWSPGQGGSDTQYF.

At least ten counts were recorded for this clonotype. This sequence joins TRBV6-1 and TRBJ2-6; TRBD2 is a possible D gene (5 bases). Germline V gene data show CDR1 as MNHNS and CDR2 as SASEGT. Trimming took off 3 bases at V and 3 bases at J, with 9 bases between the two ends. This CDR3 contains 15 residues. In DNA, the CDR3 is TGTGCCAGCAGTGATCGGGGAAGTGGGGCCAACGTCCTGACTTTC. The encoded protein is CASSDRGSGANVLTF.

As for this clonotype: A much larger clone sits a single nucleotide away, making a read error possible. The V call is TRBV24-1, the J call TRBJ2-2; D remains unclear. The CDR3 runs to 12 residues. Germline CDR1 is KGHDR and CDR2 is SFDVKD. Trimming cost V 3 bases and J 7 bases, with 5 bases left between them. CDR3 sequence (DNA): TGTGCCACCAGTGATACGAACGGGGAGCTGTTTTTT. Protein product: CATSDTNGELFF.

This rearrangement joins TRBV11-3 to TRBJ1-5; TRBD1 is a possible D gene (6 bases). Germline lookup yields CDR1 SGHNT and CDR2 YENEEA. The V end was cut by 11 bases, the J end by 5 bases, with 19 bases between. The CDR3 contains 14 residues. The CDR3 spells CASLPVQGHQPQHF. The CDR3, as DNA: TGTGCCTCCCTACCGGTACAGGGACATCAGCCCCAGCATTTT.